The rows below give T cell receptor beta chains drawn from one sample of a study of patients and donors after allogeneic stem cell transplantation. TCRdb passed the RT-PCR reads through MiXCR, listing each CDR3 protein once. Altogether approximately 200,000 distinct CDR3 sequences are present, around 41% being singletons, with the ten largest covering 9.5% to 13%. Material for sequencing was blood, either unsorted or a sorted T cell fraction (not recorded which). These receptors were collected from a human donor who was either an allogeneic HSCT recipient or a stem cell or donor lymphocyte infusion donor (not recorded which). It is not recorded whose cells these are; they may come from a transplant donor. Both conserved end residues are part of each CDR3. The order of the fields is CDR3 protein, CDR3 DNA, J gene, CDR3 length, V gene, D gene, clone size. D genes are given only for firm matches. A row's size may be missing; if present it is once, few, many or a size class.

cdr3_aa: CSAGRNTRNTIYF; cdr3_nt: TGCAGTGCCGGGAGAAATACGAGAAACACCATATATTTT; j_call: TRBJ1-3; cdr3_length: 13; v_call: TRBV20-1; d_call: NA; clone_size: NA
cdr3_aa: CASIKQGATETQYF; cdr3_nt: TGTGCCAGCATAAAACAGGGAGCGACAGAGACCCAGTACTTC; j_call: TRBJ2-5; cdr3_length: 14; v_call: TRBV2; d_call: NA; clone_size: NA
cdr3_aa: CASSQDAHSSTDTQYF; cdr3_nt: TGCGCCAGCAGCCAAGATGCGCACAGTAGCACAGATACGCAGTATTTT; j_call: TRBJ2-3; cdr3_length: 16; v_call: TRBV4-3; d_call: NA; clone_size: NA
cdr3_aa: CSARGQTYEQYF; cdr3_nt: TGCAGTGCTAGGGGACAGACCTACGAGCAGTACTTC; j_call: TRBJ2-7; cdr3_length: 12; v_call: TRBV20-1; d_call: TRBD1; clone_size: NA
cdr3_aa: CASSLDRTGATEAFF; cdr3_nt: TGTGCCAGCAGCTTGGACCGGACAGGGGCCACTGAAGCTTTCTTT; j_call: TRBJ1-1; cdr3_length: 15; v_call: TRBV7-9; d_call: TRBD1; clone_size: NA
cdr3_aa: CASSPQGQRNEKLFF; cdr3_nt: TGTGCCAGCTCACCACAGGGACAGCGTAATGAAAAACTGTTTTTT; j_call: TRBJ1-4; cdr3_length: 15; v_call: TRBV18; d_call: TRBD1; clone_size: NA
cdr3_aa: CASSHLGGDTEAFF; cdr3_nt: TGCGCCAGCAGCCATCTGGGCGGGGACACTGAAGCTTTCTTT; j_call: TRBJ1-1; cdr3_length: 14; v_call: TRBV5-1; d_call: NA; clone_size: NA
cdr3_aa: CASRRDRVNSPLHF; cdr3_nt: TGTGCCAGCAGGAGGGACAGGGTCAATTCACCCCTCCACTTT; j_call: TRBJ1-6; cdr3_length: 14; v_call: TRBV2; d_call: TRBD1; clone_size: NA
cdr3_aa: CASSVGGTGAYGYTF; cdr3_nt: TGTGCCAGCAGCGTAGGAGGGACAGGGGCCTATGGCTACACCTTC; j_call: TRBJ1-2; cdr3_length: 15; v_call: TRBV9; d_call: TRBD1; clone_size: NA
cdr3_aa: CSASQGQGNQPQHF; cdr3_nt: TGCAGTGCTAGTCAAGGACAGGGCAATCAGCCCCAGCATTTT; j_call: TRBJ1-5; cdr3_length: 14; v_call: TRBV20-1; d_call: TRBD1; clone_size: NA
cdr3_aa: CASSPRTGEDSPLHF; cdr3_nt: TGTGCCAGCTCACCTAGGACAGGGGAAGATTCACCCCTCCACTTT; j_call: TRBJ1-6; cdr3_length: 15; v_call: TRBV18; d_call: TRBD1; clone_size: few
cdr3_aa: CASRVLFTDTQYF; cdr3_nt: TGCGCCAGCAGAGTACTTTTCACAGATACGCAGTATTTT; j_call: TRBJ2-3; cdr3_length: 13; v_call: TRBV5-1; d_call: NA; clone_size: NA
cdr3_aa: CASSEETNEKLFF; cdr3_nt: TGTGCCAGCAGCGAAGAGACTAATGAAAAACTGTTTTTT; j_call: TRBJ1-4; cdr3_length: 13; v_call: TRBV9; d_call: NA; clone_size: few
cdr3_aa: CASSDPGLPYGYTF; cdr3_nt: TGTGCCAGCAGTGACCCGGGGCTCCCCTATGGCTACACCTTC; j_call: TRBJ1-2; cdr3_length: 14; v_call: TRBV2; d_call: NA; clone_size: NA
cdr3_aa: CASSQVTGYNEQFF; cdr3_nt: TGTGCCAGCAGCCAAGTTACAGGATACAATGAGCAGTTCTTC; j_call: TRBJ2-1; cdr3_length: 14; v_call: TRBV3-1; d_call: NA; clone_size: NA
cdr3_aa: CASSLQGFTGELFF; cdr3_nt: TGTGCCAGCAGCTTACAGGGTTTCACCGGGGAGCTGTTTTTT; j_call: TRBJ2-2; cdr3_length: 14; v_call: TRBV28; d_call: NA; clone_size: NA
cdr3_aa: CASNPYGLAGSRNEETQYF; cdr3_nt: TGCGCCAGCAACCCCTATGGGCTAGCGGGGTCACGGAACGAAGAGACCCAGTACTTC; j_call: TRBJ2-5; cdr3_length: 19; v_call: TRBV5-1; d_call: TRBD2; clone_size: NA
cdr3_aa: CASSSGGYYGYTF; cdr3_nt: TGTGCCAGCAGTTCAGGGGGCTACTATGGCTACACCTTC; j_call: TRBJ1-2; cdr3_length: 13; v_call: TRBV28; d_call: TRBD1; clone_size: few
cdr3_aa: CASTRPGPEETQYF; cdr3_nt: TGCGCCAGCACCCGACCGGGACCCGAGGAGACCCAGTACTTC; j_call: TRBJ2-5; cdr3_length: 14; v_call: TRBV5-1; d_call: NA; clone_size: few
cdr3_aa: CASSPRWGGRETQYF; cdr3_nt: TGTGCCAGCAGCCCCCGGTGGGGGGGCCGAGAGACCCAGTACTTC; j_call: TRBJ2-5; cdr3_length: 15; v_call: TRBV7-7; d_call: NA; clone_size: few
cdr3_aa: CASRSGEGSPLHF; cdr3_nt: TGTGCCAGCAGGTCAGGGGAGGGTTCACCCCTCCACTTT; j_call: TRBJ1-6; cdr3_length: 13; v_call: TRBV12-3/TRBV12-4; d_call: NA; clone_size: NA
cdr3_aa: CASSLPYANQPQHF; cdr3_nt: TGTGCCAGTAGTCTCCCCTATGCTAATCAGCCCCAGCATTTT; j_call: TRBJ1-5; cdr3_length: 14; v_call: TRBV19; d_call: NA; clone_size: few
cdr3_aa: CASSPVGSHYGYTF; cdr3_nt: TGTGCCAGCAGCCCTGTAGGGTCCCACTATGGCTACACCTTC; j_call: TRBJ1-2; cdr3_length: 14; v_call: TRBV14; d_call: NA; clone_size: few
cdr3_aa: CASSLMWVDGYTF; cdr3_nt: TGTGCCAGCAGCTTAATGTGGGTCGATGGCTACACCTTC; j_call: TRBJ1-2; cdr3_length: 13; v_call: TRBV7-9; d_call: NA; clone_size: NA
cdr3_aa: CASRFGQTYGYTF; cdr3_nt: TGCGCCAGCCGATTCGGACAGACCTATGGCTACACCTTC; j_call: TRBJ1-2; cdr3_length: 13; v_call: TRBV5-1; d_call: NA; clone_size: few
cdr3_aa: CASSKGLKDPTYEQYF; cdr3_nt: TGTGCCAGCAGCAAGGGCCTCAAGGACCCCACCTACGAGCAGTACTTC; j_call: TRBJ2-7; cdr3_length: 16; v_call: TRBV12-3/TRBV12-4; d_call: NA; clone_size: NA
cdr3_aa: CASSQDLRTPLHF; cdr3_nt: TGTGCCAGCAGCCAAGATCTCAGGACACCCCTCCACTTT; j_call: TRBJ1-6; cdr3_length: 13; v_call: TRBV3-1; d_call: NA; clone_size: NA
cdr3_aa: CATSDATGTGAYEQYF; cdr3_nt: TGTGCCACCAGTGACGCGACCGGGACAGGAGCCTACGAGCAGTACTTC; j_call: TRBJ2-7; cdr3_length: 16; v_call: TRBV24-1; d_call: TRBD1; clone_size: NA
cdr3_aa: CASSFGLAVQETQYF; cdr3_nt: TGTGCCAGCAGTTTTGGGCTAGCGGTCCAAGAGACCCAGTACTTC; j_call: TRBJ2-5; cdr3_length: 15; v_call: TRBV12-3/TRBV12-4; d_call: TRBD2; clone_size: NA
cdr3_aa: CASSLVASNNEQFF; cdr3_nt: TGCGCCAGCAGCTTGGTGGCCAGTAACAATGAGCAGTTCTTC; j_call: TRBJ2-1; cdr3_length: 14; v_call: TRBV5-1; d_call: NA; clone_size: once
cdr3_aa: CASSLSIGMNTEAFF; cdr3_nt: TGCGCCAGCAGCCTTTCCATCGGGATGAACACTGAAGCTTTCTTT; j_call: TRBJ1-1; cdr3_length: 15; v_call: TRBV4-3; d_call: NA; clone_size: few
cdr3_aa: CASSVDRVKTQYF; cdr3_nt: TGTGCCAGCAGTGTAGACAGGGTTAAGACCCAGTACTTC; j_call: TRBJ2-5; cdr3_length: 13; v_call: TRBV27; d_call: TRBD1; clone_size: NA
cdr3_aa: CASSGQGSNTEAFF; cdr3_nt: TGTGCCAGCAGCGGACAGGGGTCGAACACTGAAGCTTTCTTT; j_call: TRBJ1-1; cdr3_length: 14; v_call: TRBV12-3/TRBV12-4; d_call: TRBD1; clone_size: NA
cdr3_aa: CSVDGQGQETQYF; cdr3_nt: TGCAGCGTTGACGGACAGGGCCAAGAGACCCAGTACTTC; j_call: TRBJ2-5; cdr3_length: 13; v_call: TRBV29-1; d_call: TRBD1; clone_size: NA
cdr3_aa: CAISERDRVSGNTIYF; cdr3_nt: TGTGCCATCAGCGAACGAGACAGGGTCTCTGGAAACACCATATATTTT; j_call: TRBJ1-3; cdr3_length: 16; v_call: TRBV10-3; d_call: TRBD1; clone_size: NA
cdr3_aa: CASSQRTANTGELFF; cdr3_nt: TGCGCCAGCAGCCAACGGACAGCGAACACCGGGGAGCTGTTTTTT; j_call: TRBJ2-2; cdr3_length: 15; v_call: TRBV4-1; d_call: NA; clone_size: few